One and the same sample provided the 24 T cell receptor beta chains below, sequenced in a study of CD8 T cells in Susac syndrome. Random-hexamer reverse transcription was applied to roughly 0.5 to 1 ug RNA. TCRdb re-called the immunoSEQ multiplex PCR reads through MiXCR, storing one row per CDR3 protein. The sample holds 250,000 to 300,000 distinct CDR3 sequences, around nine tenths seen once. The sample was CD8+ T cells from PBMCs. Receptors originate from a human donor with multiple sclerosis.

CDR3 amino acids: CSVEIDWGTGVLSYNEQFF. As DNA, the CDR3 is TGCAGCGTTGAGATCGATTGGGGGACAGGAGTCTTATCCTACAATGAGCAGTTCTTC. The chain is built from TRBV29-1 and TRBJ2-1; TRBD1 aligns across 8 bases. Germline-derived CDR1 and CDR2 are SQVTM and ANQGSEA. V lost 3 bases to trimming and J lost 1 base; unmatched junction nucleotides: 17. The CDR3 spans 19 residues.

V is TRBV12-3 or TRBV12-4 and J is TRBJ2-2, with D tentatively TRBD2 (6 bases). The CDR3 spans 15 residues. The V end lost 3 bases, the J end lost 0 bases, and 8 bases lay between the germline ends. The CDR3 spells CASSFSGANTGELFF. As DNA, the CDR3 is TGTGCCAGCAGTTTTTCGGGGGCGAACACCGGGGAGCTGTTTTTT.

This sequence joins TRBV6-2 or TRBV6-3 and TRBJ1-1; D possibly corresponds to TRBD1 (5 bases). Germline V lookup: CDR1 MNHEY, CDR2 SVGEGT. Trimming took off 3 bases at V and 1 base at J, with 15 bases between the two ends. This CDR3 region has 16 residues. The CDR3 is CASSYPTGTANTEAFF. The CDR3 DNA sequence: TGTGCCAGCAGTTATCCAACCGGGACGGCGAACACTGAAGCTTTCTTT.

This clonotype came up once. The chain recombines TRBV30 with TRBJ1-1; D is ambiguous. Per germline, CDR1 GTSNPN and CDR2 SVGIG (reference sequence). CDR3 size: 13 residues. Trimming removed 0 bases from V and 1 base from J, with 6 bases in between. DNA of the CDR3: TGTGCCTGGAGTGTAAATCGGAACACTGAAGCTTTCTTT. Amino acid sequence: CAWSVNRNTEAFF.

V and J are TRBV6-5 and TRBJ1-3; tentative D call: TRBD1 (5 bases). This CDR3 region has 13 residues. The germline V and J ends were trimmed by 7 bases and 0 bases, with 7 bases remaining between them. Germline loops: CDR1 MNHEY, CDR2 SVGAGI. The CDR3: CASIGDSGNTIYF. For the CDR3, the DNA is TGTGCCAGCATAGGGGACTCTGGAAACACCATATATTTT.

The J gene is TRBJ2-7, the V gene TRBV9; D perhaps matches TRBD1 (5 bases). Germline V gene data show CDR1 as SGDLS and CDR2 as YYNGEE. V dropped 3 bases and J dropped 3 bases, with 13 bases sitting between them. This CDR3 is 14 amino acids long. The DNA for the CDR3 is TGTGCCAGCAGCGGAGACCTGACAGACTACGAGCAGTACTTC. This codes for CASSGDLTDYEQYF. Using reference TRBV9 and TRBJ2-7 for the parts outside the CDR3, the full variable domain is DSGVTQTPKHLITATGQRVTLRCSPRSGDLSVYWYQQSLDQGLQFLIQYYNGEERAKGNILERFSAQQFPDLHSELNLSSLELGDSALYFCASSGDLTDYEQYFGPGTRLTVT.

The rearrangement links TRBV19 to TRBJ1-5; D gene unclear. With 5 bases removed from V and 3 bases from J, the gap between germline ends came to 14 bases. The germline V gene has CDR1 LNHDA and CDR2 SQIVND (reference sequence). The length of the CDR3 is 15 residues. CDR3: CASSPSGNANQPQHF. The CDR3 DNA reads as TGTGCCAGTAGTCCCTCCGGGAATGCCAATCAGCCCCAGCATTTT.

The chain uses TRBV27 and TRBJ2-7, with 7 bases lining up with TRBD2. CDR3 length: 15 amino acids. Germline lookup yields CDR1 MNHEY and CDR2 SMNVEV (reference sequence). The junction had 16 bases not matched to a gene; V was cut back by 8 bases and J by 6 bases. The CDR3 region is CASGLIGGTKSEQYF. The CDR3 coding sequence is TGTGCCAGCGGACTAATTGGAGGGACTAAGTCCGAGCAGTACTTC.

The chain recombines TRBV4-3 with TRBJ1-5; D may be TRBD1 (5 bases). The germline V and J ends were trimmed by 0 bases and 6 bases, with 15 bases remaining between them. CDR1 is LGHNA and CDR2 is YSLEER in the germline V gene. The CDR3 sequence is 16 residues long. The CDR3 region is CASSQEMVQGGQPQHF. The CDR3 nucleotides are TGCGCCAGCAGCCAAGAGATGGTCCAGGGCGGTCAGCCCCAGCATTTT.

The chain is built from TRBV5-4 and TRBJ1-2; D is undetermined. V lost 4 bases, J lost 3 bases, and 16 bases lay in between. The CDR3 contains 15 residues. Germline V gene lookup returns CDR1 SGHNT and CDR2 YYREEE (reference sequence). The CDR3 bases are TGTGCCAGCAGCCACGGTTCCCCCTCGGACTATGGCTACACCTTC. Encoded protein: CASSHGSPSDYGYTF.

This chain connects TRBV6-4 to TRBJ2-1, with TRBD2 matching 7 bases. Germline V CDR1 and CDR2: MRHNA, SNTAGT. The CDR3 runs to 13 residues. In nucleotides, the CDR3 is TGTGCTGCGGGGGAGCGGGAAAACAATGAGCAGTTCTTC. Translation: CAAGERENNEQFF.

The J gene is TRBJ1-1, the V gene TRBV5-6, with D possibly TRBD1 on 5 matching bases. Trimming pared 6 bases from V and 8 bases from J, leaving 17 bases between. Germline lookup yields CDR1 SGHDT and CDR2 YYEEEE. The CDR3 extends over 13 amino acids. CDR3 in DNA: TGTGCCAGCAACGAGCGACAGTCTTGGGAAGCTTTCTTT. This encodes CASNERQSWEAFF. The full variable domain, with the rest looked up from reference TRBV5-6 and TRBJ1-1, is DAGVTQSPTHLIKTRGQQVTLRCSPKSGHDTVSWYQQALGQGPQFIFQYYEEEERQRGNFPDRFSGHQFPNYSSELNVNALLLGDSALYLCASNERQSWEAFFGQGTRLTVV.

As DNA, the CDR3 is TGTGCCTGGAGTGTATCTCTGGGACTAGCGAGCACCTACGAGCAGTACTTC. This gives the protein CAWSVSLGLASTYEQYF. V is TRBV30 and J is TRBJ2-7, with TRBD2 matching 10 bases. Germline CDR1 reads GTSNPN; CDR2 reads SVGIG (reference sequence). The length of the CDR3 is 17 residues. V shed 0 bases and J 2 bases; nucleotides not matched to a gene: 10.

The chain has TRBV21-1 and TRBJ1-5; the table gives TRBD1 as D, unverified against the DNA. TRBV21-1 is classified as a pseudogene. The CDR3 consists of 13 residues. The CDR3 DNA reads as TGTGCCAGCAGGGGGAAAGGGAAACAGCCCCAGCATTTT. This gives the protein CASRGKGKQPQHF.

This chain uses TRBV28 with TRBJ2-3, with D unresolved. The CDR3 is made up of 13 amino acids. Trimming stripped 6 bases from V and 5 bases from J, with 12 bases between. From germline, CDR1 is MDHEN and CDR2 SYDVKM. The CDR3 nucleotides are TGTGCCAGCAGCCCCCGGGTCAAAGATACGCAGTATTTT. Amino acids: CASSPRVKDTQYF.

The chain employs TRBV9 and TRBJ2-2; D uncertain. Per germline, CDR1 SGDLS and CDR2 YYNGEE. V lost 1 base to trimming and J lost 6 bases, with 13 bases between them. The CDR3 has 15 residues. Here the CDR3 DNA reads TGTGCCAGCAGCGTAAGTTGGCAGTGGCCCGGGGAGCTGTTTTTT. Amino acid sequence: CASSVSWQWPGELFF.

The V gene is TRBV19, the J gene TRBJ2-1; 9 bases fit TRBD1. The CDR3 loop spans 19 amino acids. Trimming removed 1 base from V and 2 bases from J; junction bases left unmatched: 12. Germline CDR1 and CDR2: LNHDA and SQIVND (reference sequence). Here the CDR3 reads CASSIGTGDSGKPYNEQFF. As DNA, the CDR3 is TGTGCCAGTAGTATAGGGACAGGGGACAGCGGGAAACCCTACAATGAGCAGTTCTTC.

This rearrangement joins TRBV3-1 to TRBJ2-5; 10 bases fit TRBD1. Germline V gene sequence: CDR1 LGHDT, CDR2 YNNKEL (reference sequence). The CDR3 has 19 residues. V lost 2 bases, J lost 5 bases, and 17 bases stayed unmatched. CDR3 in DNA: TGTGCCAGCAGCCAACCTCTAATTCGTCGACAGGGGGCACGGGAGACCCAGTACTTC. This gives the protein CASSQPLIRRQGARETQYF.

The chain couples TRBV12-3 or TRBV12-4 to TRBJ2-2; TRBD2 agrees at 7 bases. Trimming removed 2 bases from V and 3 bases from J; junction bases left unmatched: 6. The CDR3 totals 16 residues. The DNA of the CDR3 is TGTGCCAGCAGTTTATCGCGGGAGCCCTACACCGGGGAGCTGTTTTTT. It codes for CASSLSREPYTGELFF.

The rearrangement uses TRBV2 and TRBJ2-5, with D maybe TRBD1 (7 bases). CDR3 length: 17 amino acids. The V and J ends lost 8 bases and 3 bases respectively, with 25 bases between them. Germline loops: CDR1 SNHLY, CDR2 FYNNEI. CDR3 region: CASFKEGAQLEEETQYF. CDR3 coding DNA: TGTGCCAGCTTTAAGGAGGGGGCACAGTTAGAGGAAGAGACCCAGTACTTC.

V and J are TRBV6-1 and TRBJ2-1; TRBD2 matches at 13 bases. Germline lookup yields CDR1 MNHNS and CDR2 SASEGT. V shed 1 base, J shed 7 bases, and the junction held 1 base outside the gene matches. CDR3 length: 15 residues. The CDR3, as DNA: TGTGCCAGCAGTGAAGTGGGACTAGCGGGAAATGAGCAGTTCTTC. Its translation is CASSEVGLAGNEQFF.

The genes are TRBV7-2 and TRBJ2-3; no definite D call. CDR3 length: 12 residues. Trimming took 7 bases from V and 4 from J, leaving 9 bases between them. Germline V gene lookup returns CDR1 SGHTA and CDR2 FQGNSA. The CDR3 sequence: CASTLTPDTQYF. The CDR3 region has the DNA TGTGCCAGCACACTAACCCCAGATACGCAGTATTTT.

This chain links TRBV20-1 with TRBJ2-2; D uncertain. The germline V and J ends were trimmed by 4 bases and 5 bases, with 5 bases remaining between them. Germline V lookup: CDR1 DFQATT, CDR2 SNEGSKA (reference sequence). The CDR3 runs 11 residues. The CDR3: CSAIVTGELFF. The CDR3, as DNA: TGCAGTGCTATAGTTACCGGGGAGCTGTTTTTT.

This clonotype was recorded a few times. The CDR3 DNA reads TGTGCCTGGAAGGGCCCGGAGGGGATAATCGAGCAGTACTTC. Its translation: CAWKGPEGIIEQYF. The chain carries TRBV30 and TRBJ2-7, with a tentative D call TRBD2 (6 bases). Trimming stripped 4 bases from V and 6 bases from J, with 19 bases between. Germline CDR1 reads GTSNPN; CDR2 reads SVGIG (reference sequence). The CDR3 is 14 amino acids.